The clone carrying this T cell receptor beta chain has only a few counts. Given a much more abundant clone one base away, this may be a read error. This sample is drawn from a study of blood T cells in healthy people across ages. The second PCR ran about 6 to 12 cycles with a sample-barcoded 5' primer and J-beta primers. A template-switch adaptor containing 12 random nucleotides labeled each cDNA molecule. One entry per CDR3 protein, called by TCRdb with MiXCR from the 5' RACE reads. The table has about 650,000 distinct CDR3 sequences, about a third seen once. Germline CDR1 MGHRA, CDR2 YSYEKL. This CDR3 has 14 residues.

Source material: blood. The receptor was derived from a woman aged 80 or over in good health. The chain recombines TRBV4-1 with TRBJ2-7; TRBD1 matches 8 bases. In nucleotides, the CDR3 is TGCGCCAGCAGCCAAATAGACAGGGGTTACGAGCAGTGCTTC. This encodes CASSQIDRGYEQCF.